This T cell receptor beta chain was captured in a study of T-cell memory formation after mild COVID-19. In the study overall: There were largely donor-specific TCR clusters.

Employing constant-segment primers, 5'RACE generated TCR alpha and TCR beta cDNA libraries bearing sample barcodes and UMIs. TCRdb called the 5' RACE reads again in MiXCR, with one record for every CDR3 protein. The sample yields approximately 250,000 distinct CDR3 sequences, roughly a sixth seen once. A word on this clonotype: The antigen is not known.

General observations from the study: Second-wave clones with a day 37 peak had unconfirmed SARS-CoV-2 specificity. From day 15 to 85, contracting clones were balanced between CD4 and CD8, whereas later expanders leaned toward CD4+.

V lost 3 bases and J lost 5; bases outside the gene matches: 7. Germline-derived CDR1 and CDR2 are DFQATT and SNEGSKA (reference sequence). The CDR3 is 14 residues long. The rearrangement uses TRBV20-1 and TRBJ2-3, with 8 bases that match TRBD2. What was sequenced was PBMCs or a T cell subset sorted from them (not recorded which). The receptor was isolated from a man younger than 30 who had mild COVID-19 (a few samples of this study predate the infection). Cell type and time point are not known. The CDR3 loop is CSASERGKRDTQYF. DNA for the CDR3: TGCAGTGCTAGTGAGCGGGGGAAAAGAGATACGCAGTATTTT.